This TCR beta chain came from a study of regulatory T cells in long-lasting Graves disease. Study context: Newly diagnosed Graves' patients had under 3 months of antithyroid drugs.

This CDR3 contains 14 residues. Germline V gene lookup returns CDR1 SGHVS and CDR2 FQNEAQ. V lost 4 bases and J lost 2, with 10 bases in between. Assembly of TCR beta libraries relied on iRepertoire HTBI primers together with Arm-PCR of CDR3 regions. TCRdb itself ran the multiplex PCR reads through MiXCR, one entry per CDR3 protein. The sample comprises some 490,000 distinct CDR3 sequences, more than 10% of which are singletons, and about 8.9% rests with the top ten. Time point specified: newly diagnosed GD, antithyroid drugs for less than 3 months. Extracted RNA from PBMCs served as the source of the TCR library. This clonotype was found many times. The same sample was also studied in work on T cells in Graves' hyperthyroidism and ophthalmopathy. That source reports: The majority of expanded thyroid clonotypes above 0.001 also appeared in blood.

This TCR was recovered from a woman aged 25 to 39 with Graves disease. This sequence joins TRBV7-8 and TRBJ2-3; D uncertain. This specimen was peripheral blood mononuclear cells (PBMCs), taken at new diagnosis, from a patient treated with antithyroid drugs. Written as DNA, the CDR3 is TGTGCCAGCAGCTCGTTTGGACCCACAGATACGCAGTATTTT. It translates to CASSSFGPTDTQYF.